This T cell receptor beta chain was sequenced during a study of T cells in lung cancer brain metastases (dated 2018 in TCRdb). Some background on the complete study: Most of the roughly 20 patients had a history of tobacco use, with a median of 40 pack-years. Of the roughly 21 patients, about 18 received no interval therapy between resection of the primary and resection of the metastasis. Median interval between primary and brain metastasis specimen acquisition was around 350 days. The study compared TCR beta CDR3 repertoires of fully resected primary non-small cell lung cancers with those of paired brain metastases. A cohort of some 20 patients was included, from whom around 40 specimens were contributed, with one primary lung lesion and one brain metastasis obtained from each patient. Patients had a median age at first diagnosis of roughly 59 years, with 8 or 9 males and eleven to twelve females. DNA integrity number averaged roughly 3.9 in both primary and metastatic specimens, with no significant difference between sites.

The CDR3 measures 12 amino acids from cysteine to phenylalanine. Here the CDR3 DNA is all that survives: 36 bases in frame from base 1. Trimming removed 1 base from V and 9 bases from J, leaving 7 bases between the germline ends. Looking up the germline V gene yields CDR1 SGHTA and CDR2 FQGNSA. Here is what the overall study found, with its caveats: The ten most abundant clones accounted for a significantly larger fraction of the repertoire in brain metastases than in primaries, which suggests clonal expansion. Most clones were specific to a single lesion, and paired lesions overlapped only to a limited degree (mean Morisita index around 0.25). Brain metastases contained significantly fewer unique productive clones than the paired primaries (median roughly 1,500 versus 4,600). Effects of preoperative corticosteroids on T cell infiltration in brain metastases could not be controlled. DNA fragmentation in the FFPE samples may have prevented recovery of the complete infiltrating T cell repertoire.

On this clone itself: Its antigen is currently not known. No clone much larger than this one lies a single base away; base qualities are absent.

Each sample received between about 2.24 and 5.5 ug of genomic DNA as input, and paired samples received equal DNA input. TCR beta libraries were constructed with the immunoSEQ hsTCRbeta Kit, which uses multiplexed V and J gene primers in two PCR steps. Pooled libraries, together with positive and negative controls, were sequenced on an Illumina MiSeq with a 100-cycle paired-end protocol. The authors' pipeline ran thus. Raw data were processed by the immunoSEQ vendor into normalized, annotated TCR beta repertoire reports. Richness was counted as unique clones by nucleotide sequence, and total richness was extrapolated with the iChao1 and Efron-Thisted estimators. Pielou's evenness, Simpson's index, top-ten clone proportional abundance, and Morisita overlap index were used to characterize and compare paired lesions. Here the immuneACCESS table is served through TCRdb, limited to in-frame sequences with V and J called. Missing clones are a known gap in these copies; in checked studies unresolved V genes cover under half, and the rest lacks a known reason. The V and J calls and the clone size are those of that table, but D and trimming were determined from the DNA. This sample comprises about 5,000 clones, about 85% of them detected only once. The ten largest clones represent 9.2% of the sample.

Patients had resection for either synchronous oligometastatic disease or delayed recurrence of a solitary brain metastasis. Patients with a history of multiple malignancies were excluded so that cancers other than NSCLC would not be included. Tumor areas were macrodissected from a few deparaffinized 10 um unstained sections under guidance from marked H&E slides. Every specimen was formalin-fixed and paraffin-embedded (FFPE). The AllPrep DNA/RNA FFPE Kit was used for extraction of genomic DNA. This sequence was found in a woman aged 50 to 60 with non-small cell lung cancer that had spread to the brain. The sequence is built from TRBV7-2 and TRBJ1-5; the D segment cannot be called with confidence. The sample comprised tumor tissue from a brain metastasis. The cell subset or site label for this specimen denotes: paired resected brain metastasis. Here the CDR3 is given as CASSLGGGPQHF. The DNA sequence is TGTGCCAGCAGCTTAGGGGGTGGGCCCCAGCATTTT.